This TCR beta chain was captured in a study of cytomegalovirus exposure and HLA in healthy donors. CDR3 length: 14 amino acids. V lost 3 bases and J 2 bases, leaving 10 bases between the germline ends. CDR1 is SEHNR and CDR2 is FQNEAQ in the germline V gene (reference sequence). PCR used 60 Vbeta primers and 13 Jbeta primers. Repertoires were generated with immunoSEQ multiplex PCR, while TCRdb's copy carries only in-frame clones and drops some. Of around 210,000 clones listed, 60% to 80% are singletons. Sequencing input: PBMCs. This receptor was identified in a woman under 40 in good health and CMV-seronegative. The J gene is TRBJ2-5, the V gene TRBV7-9; D call uncertain. CDR3 loop: CASSLGLSQETQYF. CDR3 in DNA: TGTGCCAGCAGCTTGGGCCTCTCTCAAGAGACCCAGTACTTC.